These 29 T cell receptor beta chains were sequenced from one sample in a study of regulatory T cells in long-lasting Graves disease. Noted time point: persistent/refractory GD, antithyroid drugs over 5 years with positive TRAb. PBMC-derived RNA was used for the TCR library. Relying on iRepertoire HTBI primers and Arm-PCR of CDR3 regions, the team built TCR beta libraries. One entry per CDR3 protein results from TCRdb running MiXCR on the multiplex PCR reads. The sample has about 400,000 distinct CDR3 sequences; around 20% are singletons. The sample here was peripheral blood mononuclear cells (PBMCs), taken when the disease was refractory, from a patient treated with antithyroid drugs. The receptor source for this set is a female donor with Graves disease.

Notes on this clonotype: The junction departs from the called germline gene at one end, perhaps through a read error. CDR3 coding DNA: TGTGCCGGCAGTCCCGGGACAGGGGGCTCTCTCTACGAGCAGTACTTC. It specifies CAGSPGTGGSLYEQYF. J is TRBJ2-7 and V is TRBV28, with TRBD1 matching over 12 bases. Germline-derived CDR1 and CDR2 are MDHEN and SYDVKM. The CDR3 is 16 residues long.

The CDR3 here is CASSEGVTEAFF. The CDR3 nucleotides read TGTGCCAGCAGTGAGGGGGTCACTGAAGCTTTCTTT. This rearrangement joins TRBV12-3 or TRBV12-4 to TRBJ1-1; TRBD1 is a possible D gene (6 bases). V was trimmed by 5 bases and J by 4 bases, leaving 8 bases between them. The length of the CDR3 is 12 residues.

The chain is built from TRBV7-9 and TRBJ2-5; unclear D gene. Trimming took off 7 bases at V and 0 bases at J, with 18 bases between the two ends. The CDR3 sequence is 16 residues long. Germline V CDR1 and CDR2: SEHNR, FQNEAQ (reference sequence). CDR3: CASNHMGTTYQETQYF. CDR3 coding DNA: TGTGCCAGCAACCACATGGGCACCACGTACCAAGAGACCCAGTACTTC.

The rearrangement uses TRBV6-2 or TRBV6-3 and TRBJ2-6, with TRBD1 matching 8 bases. Trimming took 6 bases from V and 0 from J; bases not matched to a gene: 4. In germline, CDR1 is MNHEY, CDR2 SVGEGT. The CDR3 covers 16 residues. The CDR3 sequence: CASSRQGFSGANVLTF. CDR3 DNA sequence: TGTGCCAGCAGCCGACAGGGGTTCTCTGGGGCCAACGTCCTGACTTTC.

The chain is built from TRBV7-2 and TRBJ2-7; D gene unclear. The V end was cut by 2 bases, the J end by 2 bases, with 7 bases between. Germline V lookup: CDR1 SGHTA, CDR2 FQGNSA. This CDR3 has 13 residues. CDR3 sequence: CASSLRWPYEQYF. CDR3 in DNA: TGTGCCAGCAGCTTACGATGGCCCTACGAGCAGTACTTC. Complete variable domain (other parts from reference TRBV7-2 and TRBJ2-7): GAGVSQSPSNKVTEKGKDVELRCDPISGHTALYWYRQSLGQGLEFLIYFQGNSAPDKSGLPSDRFSAERTGGSVSTLTIQRTQQEDSAVYLCASSLRWPYEQYFGPGTRLTVT.

This clonotype was seen many times. V usage is TRBV6-1 and J usage is TRBJ2-7; a weak D match, TRBD1 (6 bases). Germline V gene sequence: CDR1 MNHNS, CDR2 SASEGT. The V gene lost 6 bases and the J gene lost 3 bases, with 12 bases spanning the gap. The CDR3 covers 13 residues. The CDR3 coding sequence is TGTGCCAGCAGCGACAGGAAAGACTACGAGCAGTACTTC. Its translation is CASSDRKDYEQYF.

The chain couples TRBV16 to TRBJ1-3; D may be TRBD1 (5 bases). Trimming removed 4 bases at V and 3 bases at J, with 19 bases between. The CDR3 extends over 17 amino acids. Germline V gives CDR1 KGHSY, CDR2 FQNENV. CDR3 in DNA: TGTGCCAGCAGCCCGGGACTCCGGGGCGTAGGTGGAAACACCATATATTTT. It is translated as CASSPGLRGVGGNTIYF.

As for this clonotype: A much larger clone lies one base from this, so it may be a read error. This rearrangement joins TRBV15 to TRBJ2-6, with D possibly being TRBD2 (5 bases). The length of the CDR3 is 13 residues. V lost 4 bases and J 10 bases, leaving 11 bases between the germline ends. The V gene's germline CDR1 is LNHNV and CDR2 YYDKDF (reference sequence). The CDR3 nucleotides read TGTGCCACCAGCAAAAGGACTCAAAACGTCCTGACTTTC. It yields the protein CATSKRTQNVLTF.

V gene TRBV10-3 combines with J gene TRBJ2-1, with 12 bases that match TRBD2. The germline gives CDR1 ENHRY, CDR2 SYGVKD. This CDR3 has 17 residues. V shed 8 bases and J 9 bases; nucleotides not matched to a gene: 17. The CDR3 DNA follows: TGTGCCATCTTGGAGGCTAGCGGGAGGGCCGAGGCAGGTGAGCAGTTCTTC. Amino acid sequence: CAILEASGRAEAGEQFF.

This rearrangement joins TRBV7-8 to TRBJ2-7, with TRBD1 identical over 12 bases. The V segment lost 7 bases and the J segment 2 bases; nucleotides outside the gene matches: 3. The germline CDR1 and CDR2 sequences are SGHVS and FQNEAQ. The CDR3 has 14 amino acids. The CDR3, as DNA: TGTGCCAGCACAGGGACAGGGGGCACCTACGAGCAGTACTTC. It is translated as CASTGTGGTYEQYF.

This clonotype has more than one count but fewer than ten. V is TRBV20-1 and J is TRBJ2-7; the match to TRBD2 covers 12 bases. The germline V gene encodes CDR1 DFQATT and CDR2 SNEGSKA (reference sequence). After removal of 4 bases from V and 1 base from J, the junction contained 5 bases not matched to a gene. The length of the CDR3 is 15 residues. This CDR3 is CSAKRTSGTSYEQYF. Here the CDR3 DNA reads TGCAGTGCTAAGAGGACTAGCGGGACTTCCTACGAGCAGTACTTC.

This clonotype was counted at least ten times. This chain uses TRBV3-1 with TRBJ1-5, with 7 bases aligning to TRBD1. Germline CDR1 is LGHDT and CDR2 is YNNKEL (reference sequence). Trimming took 1 base from V and 9 from J; bases not matched to a gene: 0. The CDR3 loop spans 12 amino acids. The DNA of the CDR3 is TGTGCCAGCAGCCAAGGACAGGGGCCCCAGCATTTT. Translating it yields CASSQGQGPQHF.

This clonotype was observed once. The rearrangement joins TRBV12-3 or TRBV12-4 to TRBJ1-3; D uncertain. V was shortened by 2 bases and J by 2 bases, with 4 bases between the two germline ends. This CDR3 has 13 residues. The CDR3 loop is CASSLIPGNTIYF. The CDR3 nucleotides are TGTGCCAGCAGTTTAATCCCTGGAAACACCATATATTTT.

This clonotype showed up just a few times. The genes are TRBV7-2 and TRBJ2-7, with 10 bases that match TRBD1. CDR3 length: 17 residues. Germline-derived CDR1 and CDR2 are SGHTA and FQGNSA. V lost 1 base, J lost 2 bases, and 8 bases stayed unmatched. The CDR3 spells CASSLDGRDRGPYEQYF. Here the CDR3 DNA reads TGTGCCAGCAGCTTAGACGGTCGGGACAGGGGTCCCTACGAGCAGTACTTC.

The chain combines TRBV6-9 with TRBJ2-5, with D hard to call. The CDR3 loop spans 14 amino acids. Per germline, CDR1 MNHGY and CDR2 SVAAGI. V lost 3 bases to trimming and J lost 8 bases, with 16 bases between them. As DNA, the CDR3 is TGTGCCAGCAGTTACGGTGGGCCCCAGCGCACCCAGTACTTC. Translating gives CASSYGGPQRTQYF.

The chain employs TRBV12-3 or TRBV12-4 and TRBJ2-2; D ambiguous. Trimming pared 0 bases from V and 7 bases from J, leaving 9 bases between. The CDR3 loop spans 14 amino acids. CDR3 residues: CASSLAGSNGELFF. The CDR3 DNA reads TGTGCCAGCAGTTTAGCGGGGTCGAACGGGGAGCTGTTTTTT.

This clonotype was found a few times. This rearrangement joins TRBV25-1 to TRBJ2-2; 8 nucleotides agree with TRBD1. The CDR3 contains 16 residues. J lost 1 base, V lost 4 bases, and 5 bases had no gene match. The V gene's germline CDR1 is MGHDK and CDR2 SYGVNS. DNA for the CDR3: TGTGCCAGCAGTGGGAACAGGGGGATGAACACCGGGGAGCTGTTTTTT. Its translation is CASSGNRGMNTGELFF.

There are a few counts of this clonotype. CDR3 bases: TGTGCCAGCAGCCTTGGGACTAGCGGGAGCCGCGAGCAGTACTTC. This translates into CASSLGTSGSREQYF. This chain uses TRBV3-1 with TRBJ2-7, with 14 positions matching TRBD2. Trimming at V came to 4 bases and at J to 6 bases, leaving 5 bases not matched to a gene. Germline loops: CDR1 LGHDT, CDR2 YNNKEL (reference sequence). This CDR3 comprises 15 residues.

The rearrangement joins TRBV19 to TRBJ1-1; D is unresolved. The CDR3 covers 12 residues. V lost 3 bases and J lost 6, with 8 bases in between. Looked up from germline, CDR1 is LNHDA and CDR2 is SQIVND (reference sequence). CDR3 DNA sequence: TGTGCCAGTAGTATTTTGGGCGCTGAAGCTTTCTTT. As protein: CASSILGAEAFF. Supplemented by reference TRBV19 and TRBJ1-1, the full variable domain reads DGGITQSPKYLFRKEGQNVTLSCEQNLNHDAMYWYRQDPGQGLRLIYYSQIVNDFQKGDIAEGYSVSREKKESFPLTVTSAQKNPTAFYLCASSILGAEAFFGQGTRLTVV.

Note on this clonotype: One base away lies a much larger clone, so this may be a sequencing read error. The genes are TRBV2 and TRBJ2-5; a possible D gene is TRBD1 (5 bases). The CDR3 is made up of 13 amino acids. CDR1 and CDR2 from the germline V gene are SNHLY and FYNNEI. Trimming took off 11 bases at V and 1 base at J, with 14 bases between the two ends. The CDR3 DNA reads as TGTGCCGGCAACGAACAGGTCCAAGAGACCCAGTACTTC. Encoded protein: CAGNEQVQETQYF. The entire variable domain, with the rest obtained from reference TRBV2 and TRBJ2-5, is as follows: EPEVTQTPSHQVTQMGQEVILRCVPISNHLYFYWYRQILGQKVEFLVSFYNNEISEKSEIFDDQFSVERPDGSNFTLKIRSTKLEDSAMYFCAGNEQVQETQYFGPGTRLLVL.

On this clonotype: A clone one base away is much larger, so this may be a read error. The chain combines TRBV12-5 with TRBJ1-6; D gene unclear. Trimming removed 6 bases from V and 0 bases from J, with 12 bases in between. The germline gives CDR1 LGHNT, CDR2 FRNRAP. The CDR3 length is 16 residues. The CDR3 region is CASGVGSSSYNSPLHF. In DNA, the CDR3 is TGTGCTAGTGGGGTGGGGAGCAGCTCCTATAATTCACCCCTCCACTTT. Based on the CDR3 plus reference TRBV12-5 and TRBJ1-6, the full variable domain is DARVTQTPRHKVTEMGQEVTMRCQPILGHNTVFWYRQTMMQGLELLAYFRNRAPLDDSGMPKDRFSAEMPDATLATLKIQPSEPRDSAVYFCASGVGSSSYNSPLHFGNGTRLTVT.

Many counts were recorded for this clonotype. Sequence at one end of the junction differs from germline and may be a read error. This chain joins TRBV19 and TRBJ1-1, with no clear D. The CDR3 consists of 12 residues. Per germline, CDR1 LNHDA and CDR2 SQIVND (reference sequence). CDR3 nucleotide sequence: TGTGCCAGCAGTATAGGGAACACTGAAGCTTTCTTT. Encoded protein: CASSIGNTEAFF.

About this clonotype itself: This clone may be a read error of a much larger clone one base away. The rearrangement links TRBV20-1 to TRBJ1-2, with no clear D. Germline values: CDR1 DFQATT, CDR2 SNEGSKA (reference sequence). This CDR3 spans 12 amino acids. CDR3 DNA: TGCACCACACGGTCGCGAAACTATGGCCACACCTTC. This translates into CTTRSRNYGHTF.

The rearrangement uses TRBV30 and TRBJ1-1; no definite D call. This CDR3 comprises 9 residues. Germline CDR1 GTSNPN, CDR2 SVGIG (reference sequence). The CDR3 sequence: CARGPGAFF. The CDR3 DNA sequence: TGTGCGCGAGGCCCGGGAGCTTTCTTT.

The chain uses TRBV19 and TRBJ1-5; D unresolved. Trimming stripped 2 bases from V and 1 base from J, with 15 bases between. Germline V gives CDR1 LNHDA, CDR2 SQIVND (reference sequence). The CDR3 consists of 17 residues. The CDR3 nucleotides read TGTGCCAGTAGTATAAGCGTGGGGAGTATAAGCAATCAGCCCCAGCATTTT. Translation: CASSISVGSISNQPQHF.

CDR3 bases: TGTGCCAGCAGTTACTGGGTTGGGCAGCCCCAGCATTTT. The encoded protein is CASSYWVGQPQHF. V and J are TRBV6-2 or TRBV6-3 and TRBJ1-5, with D unresolved. The CDR3 covers 13 residues. Germline loops: CDR1 MNHEY, CDR2 SVGEGT. Trimming left V 1 base short and J 7 bases short, with 8 bases between.

This clonotype was counted many times. V usage is TRBV7-2 and J usage is TRBJ1-2, with D tentatively TRBD1 (6 bases). Trimming removed 1 base from V and 2 bases from J, with 11 bases in between. Looked up from germline, CDR1 is SGHTA and CDR2 is FQGNSA. This CDR3 contains 15 residues. The CDR3 bases are TGTGCCAGCAGCTTAGGTACAGGGCTGAACTATGGCTACACCTTC. Translating gives CASSLGTGLNYGYTF.

The V call is TRBV3-1, the J call TRBJ2-5, with D possibly matching TRBD1 (6 bases). From germline, CDR1 is LGHDT and CDR2 YNNKEL (reference sequence). The CDR3 runs 15 residues. V was trimmed by 4 bases and J by 3 bases, leaving 15 bases between them. The CDR3, as DNA: TGTGCCAGCAGCCCGATAACAGGGATTGAAGAGACCCAGTACTTC. Encoded protein: CASSPITGIEETQYF.

This clonotype occurred many times. The J gene is TRBJ2-3, the V gene TRBV11-2; D call uncertain. The V gene lost 0 bases and the J gene lost 2 bases, with 9 bases spanning the gap. This CDR3 is built from 15 residues. CDR1 SGHAT and CDR2 FQNNGV come from the germline V gene. CDR3: CASSLEFRDTDTQYF. DNA for the CDR3: TGTGCCAGCAGCTTAGAGTTTAGAGACACAGATACGCAGTATTTT. Full variable domain (outside the CDR3, taken from reference TRBV11-2 and TRBJ2-3): EAGVAQSPRYKIIEKRQSVAFWCNPISGHATLYWYQQILGQGPKLLIQFQNNGVVDDSQLPKDRFSAERLKGVDSTLKIQPAKLEDSAVYLCASSLEFRDTDTQYFGPGTRLTVL.